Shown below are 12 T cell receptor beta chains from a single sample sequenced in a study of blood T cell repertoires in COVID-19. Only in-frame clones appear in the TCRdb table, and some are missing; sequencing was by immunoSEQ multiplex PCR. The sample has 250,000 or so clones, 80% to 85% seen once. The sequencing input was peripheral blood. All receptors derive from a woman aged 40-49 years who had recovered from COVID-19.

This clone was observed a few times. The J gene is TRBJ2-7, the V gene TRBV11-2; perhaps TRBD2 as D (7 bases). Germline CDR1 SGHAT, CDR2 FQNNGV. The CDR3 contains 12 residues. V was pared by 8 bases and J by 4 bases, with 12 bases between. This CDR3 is CASGGGRYEQYF. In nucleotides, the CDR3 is TGTGCCAGCGGGGGGGGCCGGTACGAGCAGTACTTC. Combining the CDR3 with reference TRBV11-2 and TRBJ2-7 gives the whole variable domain EAGVAQSPRYKIIEKRQSVAFWCNPISGHATLYWYQQILGQGPKLLIQFQNNGVVDDSQLPKDRFSAERLKGVDSTLKIQPAKLEDSAVYLCASGGGRYEQYFGPGTRLTVT.

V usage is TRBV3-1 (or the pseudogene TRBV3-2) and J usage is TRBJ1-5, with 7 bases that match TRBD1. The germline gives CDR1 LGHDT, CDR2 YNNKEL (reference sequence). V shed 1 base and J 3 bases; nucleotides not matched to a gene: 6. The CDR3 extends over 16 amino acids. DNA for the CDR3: TGTGCCAGCAGCCAAGGAACAGGGGTTGACAATCAGCCCCAGCATTTT. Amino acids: CASSQGTGVDNQPQHF.

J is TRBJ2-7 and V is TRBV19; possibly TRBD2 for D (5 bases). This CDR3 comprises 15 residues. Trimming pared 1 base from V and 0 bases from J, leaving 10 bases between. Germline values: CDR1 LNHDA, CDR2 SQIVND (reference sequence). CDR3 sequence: CASSIGAENSYEQYF. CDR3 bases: TGTGCCAGTAGTATAGGAGCGGAGAACTCCTACGAGCAGTACTTC.

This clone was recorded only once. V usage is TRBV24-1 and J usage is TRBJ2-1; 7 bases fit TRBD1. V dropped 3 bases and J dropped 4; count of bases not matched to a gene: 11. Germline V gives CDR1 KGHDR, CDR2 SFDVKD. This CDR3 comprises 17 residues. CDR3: CATSDAGLGQVYNEQFF. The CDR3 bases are TGTGCCACCAGTGATGCCGGACTTGGACAGGTATACAATGAGCAGTTCTTC.

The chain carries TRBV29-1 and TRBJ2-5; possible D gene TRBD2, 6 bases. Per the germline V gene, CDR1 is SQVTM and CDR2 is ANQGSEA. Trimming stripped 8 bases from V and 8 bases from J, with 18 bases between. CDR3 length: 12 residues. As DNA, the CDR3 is TGCAGCACCCGTGGGACTGCCCGTACCCAGTACTTC. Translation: CSTRGTARTQYF.

The CDR3 sequence is CASSRGGGAWYGYTF. CDR3 DNA: TGTGCCAGCAGCAGAGGGGGGGGCGCCTGGTATGGCTACACCTTC. The chain combines TRBV27 with TRBJ1-2, with D possibly TRBD1 on 6 matching bases. V dropped 6 bases and J dropped 5 bases, with 19 bases sitting between them. The CDR3 totals 15 residues. Per germline, CDR1 MNHEY and CDR2 SMNVEV (reference sequence).

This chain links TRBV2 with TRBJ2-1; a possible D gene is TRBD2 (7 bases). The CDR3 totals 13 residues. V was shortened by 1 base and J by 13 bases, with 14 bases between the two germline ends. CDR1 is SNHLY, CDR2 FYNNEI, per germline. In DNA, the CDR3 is TGTGCCAGCAGTGAAGGGGGGGGGACAAAACAGTTCTTC. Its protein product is CASSEGGGTKQFF.

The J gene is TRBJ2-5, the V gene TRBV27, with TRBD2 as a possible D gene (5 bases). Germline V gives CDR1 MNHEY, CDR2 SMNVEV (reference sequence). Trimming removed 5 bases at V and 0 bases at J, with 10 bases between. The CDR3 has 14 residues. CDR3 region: CASSGTDYQETQYF. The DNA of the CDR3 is TGTGCCAGCAGTGGAACGGACTACCAAGAGACCCAGTACTTC.

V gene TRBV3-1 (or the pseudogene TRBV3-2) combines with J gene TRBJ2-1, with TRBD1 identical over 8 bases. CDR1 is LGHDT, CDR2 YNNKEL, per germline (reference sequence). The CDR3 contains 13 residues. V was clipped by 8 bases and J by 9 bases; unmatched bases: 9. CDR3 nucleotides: TGTGCCAGCGTGCAGGGGGCAGCCACTGAGCAGTTCTTC. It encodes CASVQGAATEQFF.

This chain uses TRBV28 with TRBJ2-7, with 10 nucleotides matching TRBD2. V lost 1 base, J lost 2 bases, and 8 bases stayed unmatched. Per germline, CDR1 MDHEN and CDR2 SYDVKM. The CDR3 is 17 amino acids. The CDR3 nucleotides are TGTGCCAGCAGTTTATCTGGAGCGGGGGGGTTGGCCTACGAGCAGTACTTC. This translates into CASSLSGAGGLAYEQYF.

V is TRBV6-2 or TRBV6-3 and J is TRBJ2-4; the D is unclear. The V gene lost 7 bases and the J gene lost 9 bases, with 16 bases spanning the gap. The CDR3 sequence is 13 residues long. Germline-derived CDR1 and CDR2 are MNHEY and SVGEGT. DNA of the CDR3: TGTGCCAGCACCCCGACTCCCATTGGCATTCAGTACTTC. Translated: CASTPTPIGIQYF.

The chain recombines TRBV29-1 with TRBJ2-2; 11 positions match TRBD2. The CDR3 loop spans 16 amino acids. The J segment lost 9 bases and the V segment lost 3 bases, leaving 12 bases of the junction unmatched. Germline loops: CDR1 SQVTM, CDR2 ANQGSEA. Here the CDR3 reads CSVDSASGGSVRELFF. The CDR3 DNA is TGCAGCGTTGACTCTGCTAGCGGGGGGTCTGTCCGGGAGCTGTTTTTT.